The 6 T cell receptor beta chains reported below all come from one sample, sequenced in a study of OX40 agonist ivuxolimab in advanced cancers. Profiled with immunoSEQ multiplex PCR; TCRdb holds only in-frame clones, not every one. There are about 82,000 clones in the sample; about 91% occur only once, and 2.3% lies in the top ten. The specimen comprised CD4+ or CD8+ T cells sorted from blood, sampled in a trial of the OX40 agonist ivuxolimab. Source of these receptors: an adult with an advanced solid tumor such as melanoma, head and neck, liver or kidney cancer.

This chain links TRBV2 with TRBJ2-2, with 11 bases identical to TRBD1. Germline V gene data show CDR1 as SNHLY and CDR2 as FYNNEI. The CDR3 extends over 15 amino acids. The ends lost 6 bases at V and 5 bases at J; junction bases unmatched: 5. The CDR3 nucleotides are TGTGCCAGCAGCCAGGACAGGGGGCTAACCGGGGAGCTGTTTTTT. Translation: CASSQDRGLTGELFF.

This clone has just a few counts. The J gene is TRBJ1-2, the V gene TRBV30; 9 bases agree with TRBD1. The CDR3 is made up of 12 amino acids. Germline-derived CDR1 and CDR2 are GTSNPN and SVGIG (reference sequence). V was pared by 5 bases and J by 2 bases, with 0 bases of the junction left unmatched. The CDR3 DNA is TGTGCCTGGGGGACAGGGAACTATGGCTACACCTTC. It encodes CAWGTGNYGYTF.

The V gene is TRBV2, the J gene TRBJ2-7; tentative D call: TRBD1 (5 bases). In germline, CDR1 is SNHLY, CDR2 FYNNEI. The V end was cut by 7 bases, the J end by 3 bases, with 10 bases between. This CDR3 has 12 amino acids. The CDR3 region is CASTEDSYEQYF. The CDR3 DNA sequence: TGTGCCAGCACCGAAGACAGCTACGAGCAGTACTTC.

This clone was found once. This chain uses TRBV28 with TRBJ2-1, with D perhaps assigned TRBD1 or TRBD2 (5 bases each). The length of the CDR3 is 16 residues. V lost 5 bases to trimming and J lost 4 bases, with 18 bases between them. Looked up from germline, CDR1 is MDHEN and CDR2 is SYDVKM. The CDR3 DNA reads TGTGCCAGCAGTCGTACCGGGGCGCCCAGATACAATGAGCAGTTCTTC. This sequence encodes CASSRTGAPRYNEQFF.

The V and J genes are TRBV18 and TRBJ2-3; the D is unclear. V was pared by 2 bases and J by 2 bases, with 8 bases between. The germline gives CDR1 KGHSH, CDR2 LQKENI. This CDR3 comprises 14 residues. CDR3 coding DNA: TGTGCCAGCTCACCAACCCAGGACACAGATACGCAGTATTTT. It codes for CASSPTQDTDTQYF.

The chain couples TRBV28 to TRBJ1-4; 7 bases match TRBD1. The trim removed 6 bases at V and 6 bases at J, leaving 13 bases unmatched. This CDR3 is 16 amino acids long. The germline gives CDR1 MDHEN, CDR2 SYDVKM. The CDR3 loop is CASSPPPGQVDEKLFF. The CDR3 bases are TGTGCCAGCAGCCCCCCCCCTGGACAGGTGGATGAAAAACTGTTTTTT.